This T cell receptor (beta chain) derives from a study of memory CD4+ T cells and cytomegalovirus serostatus. The study, taken as a whole, reports: Suggested: most of the CMV-linked TCR signature lies in CD4+ memory cells.

Single viable CD3+CD4+CD8-CD45RO+ cells were sorted as the memory CD4+ T cells. Serum IgG to CMV pp150, pp28, p38 and p52 defined serostatus. Sequencing was performed with immunoSEQ multiplex PCR; in TCRdb, only in-frame clones are kept and a portion is missing. The table shows around 40,000 clones, with 75% to 85% occurring only once. V lost 1 base and J 5 bases, leaving 25 bases between the germline ends. Germline V gene sequence: CDR1 SGHDT, CDR2 YYEEEE. The CDR3 runs 18 residues. Details on this clone: What it binds is not known.

This chain joins TRBV5-6 and TRBJ2-7, with D possibly being TRBD1 (7 bases). Sequencing was performed on memory CD4+ T cells from blood. The clonotype was recovered from an adult in good health and CMV-seronegative. The CDR3 coding sequence is TGTGCCAGCAGCTTGTTGGTGGGGGGACAGCCTTTTGACCACGAGCAGTACTTC. Translating it yields CASSLLVGGQPFDHEQYF.